This T cell receptor (beta chain) was captured by sequencing in a study of Graves' ophthalmopathy and Graves' hyperthyroidism (dated by TCRdb to about 2018). About the full investigation: Hyperthyroidism was defined as stable when no progression to ophthalmopathy occurred within 18 months of follow-up. After sampling, hyperthyroidism patients received methimazole starting at 30 mg daily, and ophthalmopathy patients received high-dose intravenous methylprednisolone. An independent validation cohort comprised 18 hyperthyroidism patients and over 15 patients who later progressed from hyperthyroidism to ophthalmopathy. In several hyperthyroidism patients, the T-cell repertoires found in thyroid tissue were compared with those found in blood. To explore V-J signatures that separate ophthalmopathy from hyperthyroidism, a discovery set of 100 patients was enrolled, consisting of about 45 with ophthalmopathy and 55 to 65 with stable hyperthyroidism. In total, 135 blood samples were TCR-sequenced: 40 to 45 ophthalmopathy, some 75 hyperthyroidism and some 17 hyperthyroidism-to-ophthalmopathy patients. To tell Graves' ophthalmopathy apart from Graves' hyperthyroidism, and to predict which patients would progress to ophthalmopathy, the study relied on TCR beta repertoire signatures. The paper's findings and limits, for the study overall: Sample size was not statistically predetermined, and group allocation was not concealed from the investigators. The 13-signature model separated ophthalmopathy from stable hyperthyroidism with approximately 85% sensitivity and 81.08% specificity in cross-validation, and 80%/75% in the test set. In validation, the model predicted ophthalmopathy progression with about 71% sensitivity and 72.22% specificity; roughly 11 predicted patients were CT-confirmed with GO in a median of about 6.2 months. Among expanded thyroid clonotypes with frequency above 0.001, most also showed up in blood, which suggests that blood repertoires may reflect the thyroid immune response.

Hyperthyroidism patients were newly diagnosed, with disease duration under 2 months, and aged 18 to 65 years. Patients were excluded if they had other autoimmune diseases, uncontrolled infections, pregnancy or lactation. Clinical symptoms, serum thyroxine, TRAb, thyroid ultrasound and orbital computed tomography were used for diagnosis. Trizol reagent was used to extract the total RNA, and its quality was then checked on an Agilent 2100 Bioanalyzer. TCR beta CDR3 regions were amplified from RNA transcripts for repertoire sequencing. The first round of RT-PCR was done with HTBI primers and the Qiagen OneStep RT-PCR kit, and was followed by a second round of multiplex PCR, then size selection and purification. The libraries underwent paired-end sequencing with 100 bp reads on an Illumina HiSeq2000. The paper's processing steps were these. SOAPnuke was used to process the reads, removing any read that contained adapters or uncalled bases, had a mean Phred below 15, or lacked an exact match to the constant primer or identifier. COPE v1.2.5 was used to merge the high-quality paired reads. Each unique nucleotide sequence was defined as a clonotype, and clonotypes were aligned to IMGT TRB V, D and J references with MiTCR v1.1. Analysis was restricted to V-J combinations with a frequency above 0.0001, which covered roughly 99% of repertoires. For each V-J combination, a TCR clonal expansion and chaos score was defined as F50 clonal expansion divided by the chaos observed in the TCRdist matrix. Welch's t-statistics and random forest were used to narrow the features down to about twelve V-J combinations, which were then fed into a naive Bayes classifier. Thyroid-blood repertoire similarity was quantified with the Morisita-Horn index. The public sequencing data were trimmed at Q25 with fastp and processed into clonotypes with MiXCR by TCRdb, which kept only in-frame beta chains. Records with the same CDR3 protein are collapsed into one entry carrying the most frequent genes and DNA. TCRdb, not the original authors, processed these V and J calls. The table for this sample lists about 550,000 distinct CDR3 sequences; approximately 35% of them were counted only once. Of the sample, approximately 4.1% is held by the ten largest clones.

Including cysteine and phenylalanine, the CDR3 has 16 amino acids. The sequence is cut down to CDR3 DNA, 48 bases in frame from base 1. V gives up 3 bases and J gives up 4 bases, and the segment between their germline ends measures 18 bases. CDR1 is given as LNHNV and CDR2 as YYDKDF, both from the germline V gene (reference sequence). Of note for this clonotype: Its antigen target is currently unknown. No base-level quality is on record; no much larger clone is a single base apart.

The receptor comes from an adult man with Graves' hyperthyroidism. Sequenced: peripheral blood or thyroid tissue (not recorded which). This sequence uses TRBV15 and TRBJ1-2; a tentative D call is TRBD1 (6 bases match). The sequenced DNA is TGTGCCACCAGCAGTTACACCAACAGGGTTAGCTATGGCTACACCTTC. It translates as CATSSYTNRVSYGYTF.